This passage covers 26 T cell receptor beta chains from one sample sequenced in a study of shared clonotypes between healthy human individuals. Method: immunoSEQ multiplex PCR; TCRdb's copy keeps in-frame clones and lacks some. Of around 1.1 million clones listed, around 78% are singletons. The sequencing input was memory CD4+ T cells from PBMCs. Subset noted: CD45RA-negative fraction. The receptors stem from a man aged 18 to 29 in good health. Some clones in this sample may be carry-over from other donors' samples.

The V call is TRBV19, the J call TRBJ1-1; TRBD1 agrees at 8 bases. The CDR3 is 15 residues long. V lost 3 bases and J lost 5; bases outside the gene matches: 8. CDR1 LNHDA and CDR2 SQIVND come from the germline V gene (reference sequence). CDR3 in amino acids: CASSMSRTGQTEAFF. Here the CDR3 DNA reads TGTGCCAGTAGTATGAGTAGGACAGGGCAAACTGAAGCTTTCTTT.

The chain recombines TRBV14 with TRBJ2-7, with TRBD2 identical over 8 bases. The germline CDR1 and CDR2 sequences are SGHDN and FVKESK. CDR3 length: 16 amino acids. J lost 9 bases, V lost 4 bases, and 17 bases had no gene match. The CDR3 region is CASSRAVPGGFSRQYF. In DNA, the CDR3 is TGTGCCAGCAGCCGTGCGGTTCCGGGAGGGTTTAGTAGGCAGTACTTC.

CDR3: CSVAPGTGAGYGYTF. The CDR3 nucleotides read TGCAGCGTTGCCCCCGGGACAGGGGCCGGCTATGGCTACACCTTC. The rearrangement links TRBV29-1 to TRBJ1-2; 10 nucleotides agree with TRBD1. In germline, CDR1 is SQVTM, CDR2 ANQGSEA. After removal of 4 bases from V and 4 bases from J, the junction contained 9 bases not matched to a gene. The CDR3 runs to 15 residues.

The CDR3 DNA sequence: TGTGCCAGCAGCTCCTTAGCGGGAGGGCCTTACAATGAGCAGTTCTTC. It yields the protein CASSSLAGGPYNEQFF. The rearrangement joins TRBV11-3 to TRBJ2-1; 11 nucleotides agree with TRBD2. The CDR3 is 16 amino acids. The junction had 6 bases not matched to a gene; V was cut back by 4 bases and J by 4 bases. Germline CDR1 reads SGHNT; CDR2 reads YENEEA.

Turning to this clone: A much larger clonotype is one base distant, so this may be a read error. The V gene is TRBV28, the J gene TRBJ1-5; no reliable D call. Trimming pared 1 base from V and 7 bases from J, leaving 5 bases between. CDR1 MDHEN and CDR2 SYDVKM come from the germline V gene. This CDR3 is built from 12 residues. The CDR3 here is CASSLLEQPQHF. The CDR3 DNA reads TGTGCCAGCAGTTTATTGGAGCAGCCCCAGCATTTT.

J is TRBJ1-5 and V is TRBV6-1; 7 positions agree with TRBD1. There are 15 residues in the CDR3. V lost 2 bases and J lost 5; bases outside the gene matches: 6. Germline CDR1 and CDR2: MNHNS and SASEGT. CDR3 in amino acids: CASSERQGWDQPQHF. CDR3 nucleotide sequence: TGTGCCAGCAGTGAACGACAGGGTTGGGATCAGCCCCAGCATTTT.

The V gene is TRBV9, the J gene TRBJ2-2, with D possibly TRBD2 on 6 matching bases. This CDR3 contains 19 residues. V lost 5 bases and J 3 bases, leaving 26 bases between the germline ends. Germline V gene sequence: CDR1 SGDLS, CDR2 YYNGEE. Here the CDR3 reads CASRPHPISGGRDTGELFF. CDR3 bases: TGTGCCAGCAGACCTCATCCAATTTCCGGGGGAAGAGACACCGGGGAGCTGTTTTTT.

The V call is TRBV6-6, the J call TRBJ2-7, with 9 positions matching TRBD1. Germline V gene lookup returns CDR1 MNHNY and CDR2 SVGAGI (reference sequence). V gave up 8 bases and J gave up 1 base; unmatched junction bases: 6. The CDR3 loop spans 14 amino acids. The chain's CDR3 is CASGGQGWSYEQYF. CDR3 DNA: TGTGCCAGCGGGGGACAGGGTTGGTCCTACGAGCAGTACTTC.

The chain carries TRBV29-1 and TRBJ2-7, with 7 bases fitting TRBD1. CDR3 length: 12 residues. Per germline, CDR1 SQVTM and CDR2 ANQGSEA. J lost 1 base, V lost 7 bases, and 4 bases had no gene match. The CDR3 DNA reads TGCAGCGCATCACAGGGGTCCTACGAGCAGTACTTC. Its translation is CSASQGSYEQYF.

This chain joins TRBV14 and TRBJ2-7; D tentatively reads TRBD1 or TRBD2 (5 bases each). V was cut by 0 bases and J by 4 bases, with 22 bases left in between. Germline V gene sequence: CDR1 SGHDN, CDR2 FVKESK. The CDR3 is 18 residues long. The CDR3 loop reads CASSQDRWGKGSLYEQYF. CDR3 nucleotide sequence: TGTGCCAGCAGCCAAGATCGCTGGGGGAAAGGTAGTTTGTACGAGCAGTACTTC.

The CDR3 DNA reads TGCGCCAGCAGCCCCGGACTAGCGGGAAAAATGTACAATGAGCAGTTCTTC. Its protein product is CASSPGLAGKMYNEQFF. The genes are TRBV4-1 and TRBJ2-1; 12 bases are a match to TRBD2. The CDR3 covers 17 residues. CDR1 MGHRA and CDR2 YSYEKL come from the germline V gene. Trimming took 4 bases from V and 4 from J; bases not matched to a gene: 8.

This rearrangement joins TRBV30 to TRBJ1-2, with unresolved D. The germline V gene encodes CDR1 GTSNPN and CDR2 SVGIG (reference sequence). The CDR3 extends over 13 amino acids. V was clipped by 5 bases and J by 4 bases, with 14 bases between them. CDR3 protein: CAWSRRLGYGYTF. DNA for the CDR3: TGTGCCTGGTCCAGGAGGTTGGGCTATGGCTACACCTTC.

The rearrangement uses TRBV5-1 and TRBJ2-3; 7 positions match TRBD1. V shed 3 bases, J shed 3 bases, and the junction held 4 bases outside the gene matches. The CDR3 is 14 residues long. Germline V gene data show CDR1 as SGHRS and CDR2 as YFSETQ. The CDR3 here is CASSYDRVTDTQYF. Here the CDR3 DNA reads TGCGCCAGCAGCTACGACAGGGTGACAGATACGCAGTATTTT.

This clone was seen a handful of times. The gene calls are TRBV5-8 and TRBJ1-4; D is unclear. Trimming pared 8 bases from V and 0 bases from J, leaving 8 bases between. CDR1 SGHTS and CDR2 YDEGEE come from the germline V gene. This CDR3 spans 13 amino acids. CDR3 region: CASLKATNEKLFF. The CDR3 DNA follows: TGTGCCAGTCTGAAGGCAACTAATGAAAAACTGTTTTTT. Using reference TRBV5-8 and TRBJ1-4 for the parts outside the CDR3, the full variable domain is EAGVTQSPTHLIKTRGQQATLRCSPISGHTSVYWYQQALGLGLQFLLWYDEGEERNRGNFPPRFSGRQFPNYSSELNVNALELEDSALYLCASLKATNEKLFFGSGTQLSVL.

The CDR3 DNA reads as TGTGCCAGCTCAGGGACTGAGATTTCCTACGAGCAGTACTTC. It is translated as CASSGTEISYEQYF. The gene calls are TRBV18 and TRBJ2-7; D perhaps matches TRBD2 (6 bases). The germline gives CDR1 KGHSH, CDR2 LQKENI. The CDR3 loop spans 14 amino acids. V lost 5 bases and J lost 1, with 12 bases in between.

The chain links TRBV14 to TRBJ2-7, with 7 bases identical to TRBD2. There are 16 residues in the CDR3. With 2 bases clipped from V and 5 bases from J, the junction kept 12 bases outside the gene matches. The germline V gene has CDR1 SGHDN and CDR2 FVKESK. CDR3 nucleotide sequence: TGTGCCAGCAGCCAAATCTCTAGCGGCAGTAGGGACGAGCAGTACTTC. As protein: CASSQISSGSRDEQYF.

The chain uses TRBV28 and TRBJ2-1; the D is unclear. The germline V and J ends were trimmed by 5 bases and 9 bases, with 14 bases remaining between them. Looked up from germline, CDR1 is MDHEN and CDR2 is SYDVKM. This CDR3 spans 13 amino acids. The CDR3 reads CASSRAQRLEQFF. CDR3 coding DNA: TGTGCCAGCAGTAGAGCACAGCGTCTTGAGCAGTTCTTC.

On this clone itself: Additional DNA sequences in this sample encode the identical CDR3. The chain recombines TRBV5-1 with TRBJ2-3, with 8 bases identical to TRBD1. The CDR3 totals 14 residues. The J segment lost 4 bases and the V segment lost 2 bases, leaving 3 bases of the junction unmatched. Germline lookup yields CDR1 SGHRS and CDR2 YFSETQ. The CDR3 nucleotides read TGCGCCAGCAGCTTAGCGACAGGGGCAGATACGCAGTATTTT. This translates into CASSLATGADTQYF.

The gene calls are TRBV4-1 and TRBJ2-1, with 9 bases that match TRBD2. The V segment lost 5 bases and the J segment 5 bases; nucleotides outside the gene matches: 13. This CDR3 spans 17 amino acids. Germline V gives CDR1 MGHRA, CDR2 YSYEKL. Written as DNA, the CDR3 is TGCGCCAGCAGCTTATCCGACGGGACTAGCAGACACAATGAGCAGTTCTTC. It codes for CASSLSDGTSRHNEQFF.

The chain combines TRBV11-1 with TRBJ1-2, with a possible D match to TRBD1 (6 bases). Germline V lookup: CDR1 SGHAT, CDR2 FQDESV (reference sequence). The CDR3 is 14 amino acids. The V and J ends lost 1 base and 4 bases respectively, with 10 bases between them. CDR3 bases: TGTGCCAGCAGCTTAGGCGGGGGGCTCTATGGCTACACCTTC. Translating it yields CASSLGGGLYGYTF.

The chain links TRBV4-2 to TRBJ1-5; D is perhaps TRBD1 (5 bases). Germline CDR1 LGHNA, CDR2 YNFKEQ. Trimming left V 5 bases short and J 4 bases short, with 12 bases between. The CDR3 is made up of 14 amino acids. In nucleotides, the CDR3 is TGTGCCAGCAGCTTTGGTGGGGCGAATCAGCCCCAGCATTTT. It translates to CASSFGGANQPQHF.

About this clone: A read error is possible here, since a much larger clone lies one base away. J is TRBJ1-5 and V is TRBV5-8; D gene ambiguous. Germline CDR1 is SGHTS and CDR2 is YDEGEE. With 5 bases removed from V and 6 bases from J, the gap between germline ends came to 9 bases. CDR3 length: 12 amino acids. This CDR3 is CASSSSGQPQHF. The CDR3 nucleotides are TGTGCCAGCAGTTCCTCGGGTCAGCCCCAGCATTTT.

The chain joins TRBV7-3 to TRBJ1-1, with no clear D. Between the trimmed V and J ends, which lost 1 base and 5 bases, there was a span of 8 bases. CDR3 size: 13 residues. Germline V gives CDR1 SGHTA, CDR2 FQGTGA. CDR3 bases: TGTGCCAGCAGCTTAAGTCTGGATACTGAAGCTTTCTTT. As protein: CASSLSLDTEAFF.

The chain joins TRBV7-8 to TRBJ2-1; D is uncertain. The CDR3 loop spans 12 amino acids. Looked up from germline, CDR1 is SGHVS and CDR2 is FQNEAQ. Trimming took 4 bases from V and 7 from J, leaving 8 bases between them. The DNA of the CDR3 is TGTGCCAGCAGCTCCCTCAGAAATGAGCAGTTCTTC. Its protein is CASSSLRNEQFF.

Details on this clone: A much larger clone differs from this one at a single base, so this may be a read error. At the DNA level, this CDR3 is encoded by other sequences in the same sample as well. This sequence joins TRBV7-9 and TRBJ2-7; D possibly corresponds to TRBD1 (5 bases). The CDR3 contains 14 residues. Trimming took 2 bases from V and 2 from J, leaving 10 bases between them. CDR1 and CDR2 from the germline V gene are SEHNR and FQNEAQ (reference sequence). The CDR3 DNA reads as TGTGCCAGCAGCTTACAGGGCACCACCTACGAGCAGTACTTC. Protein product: CASSLQGTTYEQYF.

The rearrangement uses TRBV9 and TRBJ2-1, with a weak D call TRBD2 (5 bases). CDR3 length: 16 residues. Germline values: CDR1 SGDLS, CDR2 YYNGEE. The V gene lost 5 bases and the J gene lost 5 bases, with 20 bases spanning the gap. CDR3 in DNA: TGTGCCAGCAGTTGGCGGGCGGCTCGCTTTGACAATGAGCAGTTCTTC. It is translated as CASSWRAARFDNEQFF.